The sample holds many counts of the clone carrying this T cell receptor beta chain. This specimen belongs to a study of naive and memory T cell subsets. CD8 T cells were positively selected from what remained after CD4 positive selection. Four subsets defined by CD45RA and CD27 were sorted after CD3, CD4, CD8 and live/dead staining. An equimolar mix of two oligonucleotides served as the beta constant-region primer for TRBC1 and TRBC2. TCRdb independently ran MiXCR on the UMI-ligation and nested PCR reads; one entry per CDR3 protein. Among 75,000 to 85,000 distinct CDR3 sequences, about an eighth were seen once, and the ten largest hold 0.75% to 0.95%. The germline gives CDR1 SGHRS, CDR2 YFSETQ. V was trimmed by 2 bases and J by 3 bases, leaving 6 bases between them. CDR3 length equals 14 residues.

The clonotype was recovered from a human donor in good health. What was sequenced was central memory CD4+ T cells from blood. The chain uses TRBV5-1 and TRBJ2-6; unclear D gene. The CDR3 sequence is CASSFRVGANVLTF. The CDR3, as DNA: TGCGCCAGCAGCTTTAGGGTTGGGGCCAACGTCCTGACTTTC. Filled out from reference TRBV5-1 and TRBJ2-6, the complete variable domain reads KAGVTQTPRYLIKTRGQQVTLSCSPISGHRSVSWYQQTPGQGLQFLFEYFSETQRNKGNFPGRFSGRQFSNSRSEMNVSTLELGDSALYLCASSFRVGANVLTFGAGSRLTVL.